This entry lists 2 T cell receptor beta chains sequenced from one sample in a study of control samples from healthy donors and cancer patients. Generated by immunoSEQ multiplex PCR, the TCRdb table keeps only in-frame clones and is missing some. The table includes around 140,000 clones, roughly 92% detected once. The sequencing input was blood. These receptors were collected from a man aged 40-50 years in good health.

V gene TRBV6-5 combines with J gene TRBJ1-4; the match to TRBD1 covers 8 bases. The CDR3 is 15 residues long. The junction had 5 bases not matched to a gene; V was cut back by 4 bases and J by 4 bases. From germline, CDR1 is MNHEY and CDR2 SVGAGI. The CDR3 region has the DNA TGTGCCAGCAGTTTACAGGGGGGCCATAATGAAAAACTGTTTTTT. Amino acid sequence: CASSLQGGHNEKLFF.

The CDR3 sequence is CSASPTGYSDTQYF. CDR3 DNA: TGCAGTGCTAGTCCTACAGGGTACTCAGATACGCAGTATTTT. This chain connects TRBV20-1 to TRBJ2-3; possibly TRBD1 for D (6 bases). CDR1 and CDR2 from the germline V gene are DFQATT and SNEGSKA (reference sequence). The CDR3 loop spans 14 amino acids. Trimming cost V 3 bases and J 4 bases, with 14 bases left between them.